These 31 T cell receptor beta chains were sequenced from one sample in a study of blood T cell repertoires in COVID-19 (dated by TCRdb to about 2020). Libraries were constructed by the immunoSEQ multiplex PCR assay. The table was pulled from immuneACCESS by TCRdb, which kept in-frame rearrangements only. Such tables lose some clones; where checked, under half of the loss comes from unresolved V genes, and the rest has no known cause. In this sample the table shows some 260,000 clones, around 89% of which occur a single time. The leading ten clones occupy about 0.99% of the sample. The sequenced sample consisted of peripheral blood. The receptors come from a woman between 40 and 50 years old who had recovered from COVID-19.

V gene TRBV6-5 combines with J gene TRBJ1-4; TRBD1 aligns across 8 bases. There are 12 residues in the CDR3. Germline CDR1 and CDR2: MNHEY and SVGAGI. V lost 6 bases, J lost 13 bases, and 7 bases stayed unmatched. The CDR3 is CASSETGTGLFF. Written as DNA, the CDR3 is TGTGCCAGCAGCGAGACCGGGACAGGACTGTTTTTT.

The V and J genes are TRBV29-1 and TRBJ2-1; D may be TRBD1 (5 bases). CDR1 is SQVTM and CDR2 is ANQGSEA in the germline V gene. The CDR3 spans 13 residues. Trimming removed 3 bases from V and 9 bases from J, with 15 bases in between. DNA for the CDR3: TGCAGCGTTGACAGGGTTCTTCTAACTGAGCAGTTCTTC. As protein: CSVDRVLLTEQFF.

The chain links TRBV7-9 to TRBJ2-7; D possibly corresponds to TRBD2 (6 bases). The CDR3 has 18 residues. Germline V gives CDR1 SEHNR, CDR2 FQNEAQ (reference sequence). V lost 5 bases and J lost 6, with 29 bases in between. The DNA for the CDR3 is TGTGCCAGCAGCGGACTAAACCCACAGTCCAGGGATTTTGGCGAGCAGTACTTC. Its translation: CASSGLNPQSRDFGEQYF.

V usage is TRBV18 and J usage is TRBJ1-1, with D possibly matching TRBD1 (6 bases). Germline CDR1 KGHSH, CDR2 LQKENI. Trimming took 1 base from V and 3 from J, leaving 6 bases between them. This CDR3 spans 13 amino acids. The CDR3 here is CASSPQGDTEAFF. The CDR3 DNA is TGTGCCAGCTCACCACAGGGGGACACTGAAGCTTTCTTT.

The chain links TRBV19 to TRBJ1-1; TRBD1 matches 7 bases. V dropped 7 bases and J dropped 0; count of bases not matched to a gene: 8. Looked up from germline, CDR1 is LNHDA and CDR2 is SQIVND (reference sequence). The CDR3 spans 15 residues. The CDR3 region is CASTRQGQLNTEAFF. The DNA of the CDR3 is TGTGCCAGTACCCGACAGGGCCAATTGAACACTGAAGCTTTCTTT.

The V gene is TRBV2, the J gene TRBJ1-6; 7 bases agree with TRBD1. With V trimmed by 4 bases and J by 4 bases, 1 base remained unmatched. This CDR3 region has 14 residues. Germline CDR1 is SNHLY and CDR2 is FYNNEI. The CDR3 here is CASSGQGYNSPLHF. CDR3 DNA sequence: TGTGCCAGCAGTGGACAGGGATATAATTCACCCCTCCACTTT. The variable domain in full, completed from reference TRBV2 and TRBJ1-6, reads EPEVTQTPSHQVTQMGQEVILRCVPISNHLYFYWYRQILGQKVEFLVSFYNNEISEKSEIFDDQFSVERPDGSNFTLKIRSTKLEDSAMYFCASSGQGYNSPLHFGNGTRLTVT.

Here the CDR3 reads CASSQDYGDEQYF. CDR3 DNA: TGCGCCAGCAGCCAAGATTACGGGGACGAGCAGTACTTC. The gene calls are TRBV4-3 and TRBJ2-7; D is perhaps TRBD2 (5 bases). The CDR3 runs 13 residues. CDR1 and CDR2 from the germline V gene are LGHNA and YSLEER. The V gene lost 0 bases and the J gene lost 5 bases, with 8 bases spanning the gap.

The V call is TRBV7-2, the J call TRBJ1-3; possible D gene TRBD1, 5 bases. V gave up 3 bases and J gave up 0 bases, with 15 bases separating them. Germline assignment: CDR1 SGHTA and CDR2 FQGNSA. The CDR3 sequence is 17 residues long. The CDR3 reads CASSLLYRLSSGNTIYF. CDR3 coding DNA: TGTGCCAGCAGCTTGTTATACAGGCTGAGCTCTGGAAACACCATATATTTT.

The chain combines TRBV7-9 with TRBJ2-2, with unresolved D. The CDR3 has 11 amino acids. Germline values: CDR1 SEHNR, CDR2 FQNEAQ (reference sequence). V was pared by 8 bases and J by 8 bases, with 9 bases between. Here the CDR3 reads CASFHRGELFF. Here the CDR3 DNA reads TGTGCCAGCTTCCACCGGGGGGAGCTGTTTTTT.

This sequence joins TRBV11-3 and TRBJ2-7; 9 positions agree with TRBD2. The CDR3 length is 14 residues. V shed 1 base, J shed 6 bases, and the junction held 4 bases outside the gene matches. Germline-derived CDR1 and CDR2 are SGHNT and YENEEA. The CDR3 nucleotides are TGTGCCAGCAGCTTAGGGGGACTAGCTGGCGAGCAGTACTTC. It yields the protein CASSLGGLAGEQYF. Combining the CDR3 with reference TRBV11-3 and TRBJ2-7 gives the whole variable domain EAGVVQSPRYKIIEKKQPVAFWCNPISGHNTLYWYLQNLGQGPELLIRYENEEAVDDSQLPKDRFSAERLKGVDSTLKIQPAELGDSAVYLCASSLGGLAGEQYFGPGTRLTVT.

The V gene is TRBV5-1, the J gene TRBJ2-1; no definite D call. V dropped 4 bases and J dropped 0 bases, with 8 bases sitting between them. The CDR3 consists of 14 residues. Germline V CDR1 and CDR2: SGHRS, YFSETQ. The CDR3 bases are TGCGCCAGCAGCCCCGAAGCCTCCTACAATGAGCAGTTCTTC. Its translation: CASSPEASYNEQFF. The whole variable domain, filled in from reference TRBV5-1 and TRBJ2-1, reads KAGVTQTPRYLIKTRGQQVTLSCSPISGHRSVSWYQQTPGQGLQFLFEYFSETQRNKGNFPGRFSGRQFSNSRSEMNVSTLELGDSALYLCASSPEASYNEQFFGPGTRLTVL.

CDR3 nucleotides: TGTGCCAGCAGCCCGAGGGGGGCAGGGGGCATCACTGAAGCTTTCTTT. Its protein product is CASSPRGAGGITEAFF. The chain couples TRBV5-4 to TRBJ1-1, with 8 bases matching TRBD1. J gave up 4 bases and V 4 bases, and 12 bases lay outside the gene matches. The germline gives CDR1 SGHNT, CDR2 YYREEE (reference sequence). This CDR3 is built from 16 residues. Drawing the rest from reference TRBV5-4 and TRBJ1-1, the complete variable domain is ETGVTQSPTHLIKTRGQQVTLRCSSQSGHNTVSWYQQALGQGPQFIFQYYREEENGRGNFPPRFSGLQFPNYSSELNVNALELDDSALYLCASSPRGAGGITEAFFGQGTRLTVV.

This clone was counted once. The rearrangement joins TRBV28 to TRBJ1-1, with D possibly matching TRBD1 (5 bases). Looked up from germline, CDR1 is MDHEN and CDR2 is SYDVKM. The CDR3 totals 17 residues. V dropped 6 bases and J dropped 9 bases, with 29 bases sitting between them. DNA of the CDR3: TGTGCCAGCAGCTCCCGGGCCCCGGGCGGAGTGGGGGGAAAAGCTTTCTTT. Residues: CASSSRAPGGVGGKAFF.

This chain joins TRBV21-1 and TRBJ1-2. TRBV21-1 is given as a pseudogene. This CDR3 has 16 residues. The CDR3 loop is CASRPTVRGALCGYTF. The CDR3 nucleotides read TGTGCCAGCCGTCCAACGGTGCGGGGGGCCCTATGCGGCTACACCTTC.

The CDR3 loop is CASSLELTSDEQYF. CDR3 DNA: TGTGCCAGCAGCTTGGAATTGACTAGCGACGAGCAGTACTTC. This rearrangement joins TRBV5-4 to TRBJ2-7, with 8 bases fitting TRBD2. J was trimmed by 5 bases and V by 0 bases; bases with no gene match: 4. Germline V lookup: CDR1 SGHNT, CDR2 YYREEE (reference sequence). This CDR3 region has 14 residues.

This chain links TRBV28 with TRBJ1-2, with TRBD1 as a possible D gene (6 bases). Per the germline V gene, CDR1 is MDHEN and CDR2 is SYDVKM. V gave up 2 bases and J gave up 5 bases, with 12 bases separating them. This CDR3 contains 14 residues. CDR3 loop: CASSLAGAGYGYTF. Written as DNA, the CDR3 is TGTGCCAGCAGTTTAGCGGGGGCGGGGTATGGCTACACCTTC.

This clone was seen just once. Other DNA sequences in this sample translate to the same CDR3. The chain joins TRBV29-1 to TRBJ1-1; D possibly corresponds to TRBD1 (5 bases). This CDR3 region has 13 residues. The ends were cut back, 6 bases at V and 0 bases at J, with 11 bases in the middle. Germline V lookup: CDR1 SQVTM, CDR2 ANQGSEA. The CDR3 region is CSVARGLNTEAFF. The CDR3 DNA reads TGCAGCGTCGCCCGGGGGTTGAACACTGAAGCTTTCTTT.

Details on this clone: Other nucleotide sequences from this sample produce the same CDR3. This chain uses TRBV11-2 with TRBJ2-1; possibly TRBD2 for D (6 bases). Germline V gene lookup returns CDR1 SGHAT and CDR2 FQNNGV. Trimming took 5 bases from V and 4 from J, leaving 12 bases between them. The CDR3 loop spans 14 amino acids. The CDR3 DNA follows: TGTGCCAGCAGCCCACCTAGCGCGTACAATGAGCAGTTCTTC. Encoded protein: CASSPPSAYNEQFF.

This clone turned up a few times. CDR3 DNA: TGTGCCAGCAGCTTAGTCGGCGGTAGCAATCAGCCCCAGCATTTT. The encoded protein is CASSLVGGSNQPQHF. The chain joins TRBV7-8 to TRBJ1-5, with D unresolved. Germline CDR1 and CDR2: SGHVS and FQNEAQ. Trimming removed 1 base at V and 0 bases at J, with 7 bases between. This CDR3 spans 15 amino acids. The variable domain in full, completed from reference TRBV7-8 and TRBJ1-5, reads GAGVSQSPRYKVAKRGQDVALRCDPISGHVSLFWYQQALGQGPEFLTYFQNEAQLDKSGLPSDRFFAERPEGSVSTLKIQRTQQEDSAVYLCASSLVGGSNQPQHFGDGTRLSIL.

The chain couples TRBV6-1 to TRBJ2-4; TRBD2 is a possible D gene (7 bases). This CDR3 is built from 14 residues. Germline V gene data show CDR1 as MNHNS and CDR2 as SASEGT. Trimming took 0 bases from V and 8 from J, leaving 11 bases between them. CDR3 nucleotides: TGTGCCAGCAGTGAAGCAGCCGGGGGGCACATTCAGTACTTC. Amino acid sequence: CASSEAAGGHIQYF.

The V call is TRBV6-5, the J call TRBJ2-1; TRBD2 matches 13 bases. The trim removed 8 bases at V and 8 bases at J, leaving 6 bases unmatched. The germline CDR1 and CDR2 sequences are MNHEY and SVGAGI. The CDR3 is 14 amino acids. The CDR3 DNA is TGTGCCAGCGCCAGGGGACTAGCGGGATATGAGCAGTTCTTC. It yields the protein CASARGLAGYEQFF.

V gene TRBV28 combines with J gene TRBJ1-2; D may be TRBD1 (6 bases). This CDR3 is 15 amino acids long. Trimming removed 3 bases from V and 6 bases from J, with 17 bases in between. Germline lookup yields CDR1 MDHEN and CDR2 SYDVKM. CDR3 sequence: CASSFGGRAGDGYTF. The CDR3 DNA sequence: TGTGCCAGCAGTTTTGGGGGCAGGGCCGGGGATGGCTACACCTTC.

CDR3 in amino acids: CASSPRQGRPPNSPLHF. In nucleotides, the CDR3 is TGTGCCAGCAGCCCCCGACAGGGAAGGCCACCTAATTCACCCCTCCACTTT. V gene TRBV7-9 combines with J gene TRBJ1-6; 7 bases match TRBD1. The ends lost 5 bases at V and 6 bases at J; junction bases unmatched: 13. The CDR3 contains 17 residues. Germline CDR1 and CDR2: SEHNR and FQNEAQ (reference sequence).

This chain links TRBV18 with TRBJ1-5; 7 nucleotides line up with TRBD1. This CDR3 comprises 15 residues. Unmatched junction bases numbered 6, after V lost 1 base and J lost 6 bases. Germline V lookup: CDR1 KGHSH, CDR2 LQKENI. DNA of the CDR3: TGTGCCAGCTCACCACAGGGGGCTGATGGTCAGCCCCAGCATTTT. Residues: CASSPQGADGQPQHF.

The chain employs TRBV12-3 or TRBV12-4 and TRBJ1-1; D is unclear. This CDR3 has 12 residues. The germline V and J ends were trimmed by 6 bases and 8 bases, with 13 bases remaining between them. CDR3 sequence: CASRPSEVEAFF. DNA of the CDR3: TGTGCCAGCAGACCATCAGAGGTGGAAGCTTTCTTT.

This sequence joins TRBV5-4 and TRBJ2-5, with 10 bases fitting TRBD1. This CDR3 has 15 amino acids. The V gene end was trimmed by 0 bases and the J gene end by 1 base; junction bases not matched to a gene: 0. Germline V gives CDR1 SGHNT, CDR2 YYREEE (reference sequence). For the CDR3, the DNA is TGTGCCAGCAGCTTGGGGACAGGGGGCCAAGAGACCCAGTACTTC. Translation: CASSLGTGGQETQYF.

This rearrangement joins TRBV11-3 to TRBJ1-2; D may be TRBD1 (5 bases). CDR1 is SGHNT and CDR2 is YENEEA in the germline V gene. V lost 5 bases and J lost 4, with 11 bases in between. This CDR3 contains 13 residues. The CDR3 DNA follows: TGTGCCAGCAGCCCGGCGGGGCCCTATGGCTACACCTTC. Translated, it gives CASSPAGPYGYTF.

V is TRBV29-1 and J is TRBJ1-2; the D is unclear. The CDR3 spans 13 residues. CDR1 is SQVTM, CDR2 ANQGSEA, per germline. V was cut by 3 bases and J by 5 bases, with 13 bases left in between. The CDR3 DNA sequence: TGCAGCGTTGATGGCGGGGTTCGGTATGGCTACACCTTC. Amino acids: CSVDGGVRYGYTF.

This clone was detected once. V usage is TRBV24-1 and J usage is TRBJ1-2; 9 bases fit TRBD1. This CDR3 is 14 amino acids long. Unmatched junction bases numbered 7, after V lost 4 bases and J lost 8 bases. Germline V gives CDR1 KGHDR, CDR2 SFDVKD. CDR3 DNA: TGTGCCACCAGTGACCCGGGACAGGGATCGGGCTACACCTTC. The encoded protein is CATSDPGQGSGYTF.

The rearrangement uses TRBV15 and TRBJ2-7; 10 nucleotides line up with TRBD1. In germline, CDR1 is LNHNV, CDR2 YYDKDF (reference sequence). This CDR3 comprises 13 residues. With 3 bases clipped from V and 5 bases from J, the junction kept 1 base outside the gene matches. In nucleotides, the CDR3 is TGTGCCACCAGCAGTGGGACAGGGGACGAGCAGTACTTC. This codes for CATSSGTGDEQYF.

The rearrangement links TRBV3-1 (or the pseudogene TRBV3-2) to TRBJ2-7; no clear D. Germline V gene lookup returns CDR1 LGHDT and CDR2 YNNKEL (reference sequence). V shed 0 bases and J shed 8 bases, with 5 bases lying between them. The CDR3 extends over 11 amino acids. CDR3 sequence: CASSQELQQYF. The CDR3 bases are TGTGCCAGCAGCCAAGAACTCCAGCAGTACTTC.